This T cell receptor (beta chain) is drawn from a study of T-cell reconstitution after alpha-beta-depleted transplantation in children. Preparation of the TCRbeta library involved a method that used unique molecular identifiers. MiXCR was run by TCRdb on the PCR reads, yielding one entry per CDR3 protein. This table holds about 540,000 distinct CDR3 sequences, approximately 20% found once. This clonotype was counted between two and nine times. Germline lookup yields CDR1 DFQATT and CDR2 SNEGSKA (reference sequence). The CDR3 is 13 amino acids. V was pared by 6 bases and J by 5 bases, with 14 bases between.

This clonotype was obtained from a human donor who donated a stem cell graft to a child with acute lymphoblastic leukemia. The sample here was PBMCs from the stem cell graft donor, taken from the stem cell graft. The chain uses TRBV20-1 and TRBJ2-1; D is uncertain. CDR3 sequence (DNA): TGCAGTGCCAGACGGGTTGAAGACAATGAGCAGTTCTTC. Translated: CSARRVEDNEQFF.